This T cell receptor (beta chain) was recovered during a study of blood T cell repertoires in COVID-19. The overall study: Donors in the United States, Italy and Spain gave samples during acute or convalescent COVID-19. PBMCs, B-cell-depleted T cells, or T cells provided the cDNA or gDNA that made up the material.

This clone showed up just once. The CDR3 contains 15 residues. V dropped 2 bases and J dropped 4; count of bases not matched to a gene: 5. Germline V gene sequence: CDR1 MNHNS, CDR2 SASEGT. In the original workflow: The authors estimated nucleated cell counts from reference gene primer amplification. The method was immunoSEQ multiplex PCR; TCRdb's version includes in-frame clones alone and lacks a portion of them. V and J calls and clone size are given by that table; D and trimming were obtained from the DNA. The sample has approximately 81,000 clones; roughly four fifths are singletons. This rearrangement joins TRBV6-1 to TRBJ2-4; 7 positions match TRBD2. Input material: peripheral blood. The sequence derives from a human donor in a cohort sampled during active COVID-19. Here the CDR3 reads CASSESIGGKNIQYF. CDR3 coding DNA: TGTGCCAGCAGTGAAAGTATCGGGGGGAAAAACATTCAGTACTTC.